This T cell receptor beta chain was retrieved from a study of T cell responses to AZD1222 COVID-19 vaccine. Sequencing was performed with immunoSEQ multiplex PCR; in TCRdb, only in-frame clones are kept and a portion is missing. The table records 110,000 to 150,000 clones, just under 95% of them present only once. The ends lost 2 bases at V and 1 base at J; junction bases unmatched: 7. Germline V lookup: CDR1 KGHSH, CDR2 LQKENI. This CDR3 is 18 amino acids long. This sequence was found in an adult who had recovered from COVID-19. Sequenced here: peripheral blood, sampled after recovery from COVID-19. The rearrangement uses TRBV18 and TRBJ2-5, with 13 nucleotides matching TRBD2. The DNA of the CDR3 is TGTGCCAGCTCACCAAGGACTAGCGGGAGAGGAGGCCAAGAGACCCAGTACTTC. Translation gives CASSPRTSGRGGQETQYF.